The clone carrying this T cell receptor (beta chain) was seen more than once but under ten times. V lost 3 bases and J 5 bases, leaving 14 bases between the germline ends. In germline, CDR1 is KGHSH, CDR2 LQKENI. CDR3 size: 14 residues. The data were taken from a study of OX40 agonist ivuxolimab in advanced cancers. Turning to the study itself: The dose-escalation group included hepatocellular carcinoma, melanoma, renal cell carcinoma and head and neck cancer.

TCRdb's table, derived via immunoSEQ multiplex PCR, lists solely in-frame clones and lacks some. The sample gives tens of thousands of clones, roughly 80% of which show up once; 0.95% to 1.5% is in the top ten. This clonotype was sampled from an adult with an advanced solid tumor such as melanoma, head and neck, liver or kidney cancer. The V call is TRBV18, the J call TRBJ2-7, with D maybe TRBD1 (5 bases). The sequenced sample was CD4+ or CD8+ T cells sorted from blood, obtained in a trial of the OX40 agonist ivuxolimab. DNA of the CDR3: TGTGCCAGCTCACCCAGGCAGGGCGGAGACGAGCAGTACTTC. It is translated as CASSPRQGGDEQYF.